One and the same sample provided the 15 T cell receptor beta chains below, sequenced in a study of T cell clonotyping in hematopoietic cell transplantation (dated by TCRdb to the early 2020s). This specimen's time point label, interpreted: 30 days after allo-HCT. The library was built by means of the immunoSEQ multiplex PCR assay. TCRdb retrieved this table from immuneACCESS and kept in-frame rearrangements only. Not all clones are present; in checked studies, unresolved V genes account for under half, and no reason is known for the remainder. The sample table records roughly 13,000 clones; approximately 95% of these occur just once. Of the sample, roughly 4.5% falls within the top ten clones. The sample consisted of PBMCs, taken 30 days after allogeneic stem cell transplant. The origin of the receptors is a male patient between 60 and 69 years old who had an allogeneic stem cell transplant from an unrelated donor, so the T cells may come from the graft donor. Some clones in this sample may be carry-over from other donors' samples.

The CDR3 loop is CASSPGQGINQPQHF. The CDR3 DNA reads as TGTGCCAGCAGCCCGGGACAGGGTATCAATCAGCCCCAGCATTTT. The chain links TRBV2 to TRBJ1-5; 9 bases line up with TRBD1. Per germline, CDR1 SNHLY and CDR2 FYNNEI. The CDR3 spans 15 residues. The V gene end was trimmed by 6 bases and the J gene end by 3 bases; junction bases not matched to a gene: 6.

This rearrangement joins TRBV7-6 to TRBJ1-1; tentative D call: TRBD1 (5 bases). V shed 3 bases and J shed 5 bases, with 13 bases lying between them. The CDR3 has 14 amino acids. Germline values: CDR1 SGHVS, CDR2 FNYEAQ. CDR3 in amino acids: CASSFTEGWTEAFF. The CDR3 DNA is TGTGCCAGCAGCTTCACAGAGGGGTGGACTGAAGCTTTCTTT.

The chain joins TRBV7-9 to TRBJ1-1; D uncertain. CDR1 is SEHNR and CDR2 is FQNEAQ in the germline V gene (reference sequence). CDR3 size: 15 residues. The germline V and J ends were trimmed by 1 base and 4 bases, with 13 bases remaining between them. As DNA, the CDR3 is TGTGCCAGCAGCTTAGATGTAGGGCCTCGCACTGAAGCTTTCTTT. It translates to CASSLDVGPRTEAFF. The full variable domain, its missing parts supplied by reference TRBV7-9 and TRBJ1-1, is DTGVSQNPRHKITKRGQNVTFRCDPISEHNRLYWYRQTLGQGPEFLTYFQNEAQLEKSRLLSDRFSAERPKGSFSTLEIQRTEQGDSAMYLCASSLDVGPRTEAFFGQGTRLTVV.

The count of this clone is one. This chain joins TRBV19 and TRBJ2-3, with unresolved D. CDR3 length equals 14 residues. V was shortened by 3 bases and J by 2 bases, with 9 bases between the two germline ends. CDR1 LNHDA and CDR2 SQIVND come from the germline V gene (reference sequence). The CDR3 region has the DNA TGTGCCAGTAGTATCGGATCCGACACAGATACGCAGTATTTT. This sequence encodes CASSIGSDTDTQYF.

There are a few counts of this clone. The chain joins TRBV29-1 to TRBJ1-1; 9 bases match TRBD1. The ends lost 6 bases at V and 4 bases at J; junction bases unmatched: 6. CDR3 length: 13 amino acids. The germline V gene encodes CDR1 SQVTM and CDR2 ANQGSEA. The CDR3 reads CSVKQGAGTEAFF. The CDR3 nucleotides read TGCAGCGTGAAACAGGGGGCCGGCACTGAAGCTTTCTTT.

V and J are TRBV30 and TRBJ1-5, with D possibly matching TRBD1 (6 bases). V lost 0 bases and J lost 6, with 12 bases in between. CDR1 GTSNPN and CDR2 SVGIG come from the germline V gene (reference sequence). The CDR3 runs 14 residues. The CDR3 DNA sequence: TGTGCCTGGAGTGTCTGGGGGGGCGGTCAGCCCCAGCATTTT. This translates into CAWSVWGGGQPQHF.

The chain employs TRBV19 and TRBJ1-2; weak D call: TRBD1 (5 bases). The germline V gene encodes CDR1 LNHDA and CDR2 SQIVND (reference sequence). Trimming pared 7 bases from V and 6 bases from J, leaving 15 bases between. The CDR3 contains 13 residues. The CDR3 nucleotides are TGTGCCAGTAAACTAAAGGGACGGAATGGCTACACCTTC. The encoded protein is CASKLKGRNGYTF. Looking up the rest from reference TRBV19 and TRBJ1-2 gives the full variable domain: DGGITQSPKYLFRKEGQNVTLSCEQNLNHDAMYWYRQDPGQGLRLIYYSQIVNDFQKGDIAEGYSVSREKKESFPLTVTSAQKNPTAFYLCASKLKGRNGYTFGSGTRLTVV.

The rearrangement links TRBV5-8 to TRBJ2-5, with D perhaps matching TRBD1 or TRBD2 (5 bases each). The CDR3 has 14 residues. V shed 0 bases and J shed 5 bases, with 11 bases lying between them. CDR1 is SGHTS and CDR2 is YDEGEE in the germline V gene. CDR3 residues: CASSLGGNAETQYF. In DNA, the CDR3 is TGTGCCAGCAGCTTGGGGGGGAACGCGGAGACCCAGTACTTC.

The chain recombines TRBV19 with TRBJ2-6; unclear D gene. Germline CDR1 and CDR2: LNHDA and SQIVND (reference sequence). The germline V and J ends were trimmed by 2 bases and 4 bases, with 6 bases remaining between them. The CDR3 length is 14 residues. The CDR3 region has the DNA TGTGCCAGTAGTATAAGGTCCGGGGCCAACGTCCTGACTTTC. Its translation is CASSIRSGANVLTF. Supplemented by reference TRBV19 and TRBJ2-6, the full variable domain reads DGGITQSPKYLFRKEGQNVTLSCEQNLNHDAMYWYRQDPGQGLRLIYYSQIVNDFQKGDIAEGYSVSREKKESFPLTVTSAQKNPTAFYLCASSIRSGANVLTFGAGSRLTVL.

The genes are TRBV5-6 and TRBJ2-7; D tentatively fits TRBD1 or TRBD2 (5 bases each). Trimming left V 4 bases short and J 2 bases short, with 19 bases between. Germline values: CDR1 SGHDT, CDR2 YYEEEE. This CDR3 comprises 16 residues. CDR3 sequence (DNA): TGTGCCAGCAGCGGCACTTCCGGGACGGGGACCTACGAGCAGTACTTC. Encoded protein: CASSGTSGTGTYEQYF.

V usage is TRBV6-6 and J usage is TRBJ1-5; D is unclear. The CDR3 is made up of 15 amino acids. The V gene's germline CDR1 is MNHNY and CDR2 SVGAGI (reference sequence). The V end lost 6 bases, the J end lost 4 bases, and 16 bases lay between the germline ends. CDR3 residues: CASRPRAAENQPQHF. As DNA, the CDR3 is TGTGCCAGCAGGCCTCGGGCTGCTGAAAATCAGCCCCAGCATTTT.

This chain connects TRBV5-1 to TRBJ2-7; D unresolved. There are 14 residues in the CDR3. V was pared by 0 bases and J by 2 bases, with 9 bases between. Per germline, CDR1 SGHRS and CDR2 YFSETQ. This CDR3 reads CASSLETAAYEQYF. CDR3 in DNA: TGCGCCAGCAGCTTGGAAACAGCCGCCTACGAGCAGTACTTC.

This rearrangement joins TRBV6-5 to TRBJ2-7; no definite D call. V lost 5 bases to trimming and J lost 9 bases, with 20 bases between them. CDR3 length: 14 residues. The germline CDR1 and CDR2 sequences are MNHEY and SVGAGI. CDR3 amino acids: CASSPPVAVGGQYF. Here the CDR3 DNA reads TGTGCCAGCAGTCCACCCGTGGCAGTGGGTGGGCAGTACTTC.

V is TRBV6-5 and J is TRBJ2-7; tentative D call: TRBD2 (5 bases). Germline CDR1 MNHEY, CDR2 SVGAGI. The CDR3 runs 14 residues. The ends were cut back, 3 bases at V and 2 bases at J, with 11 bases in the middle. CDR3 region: CASSYGTGTYEQYF. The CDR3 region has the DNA TGTGCCAGCAGTTATGGTACGGGGACCTACGAGCAGTACTTC.

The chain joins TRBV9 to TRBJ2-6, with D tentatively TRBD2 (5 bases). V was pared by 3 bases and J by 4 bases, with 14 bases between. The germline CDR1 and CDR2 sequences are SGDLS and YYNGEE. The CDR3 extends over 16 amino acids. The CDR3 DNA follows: TGTGCCAGCAGCGCGACGTCTAGCTTCGGGGCCAACGTCCTGACTTTC. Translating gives CASSATSSFGANVLTF.